The 5 T cell receptor beta chains in this list originate from one sample, sequenced in a study of cytomegalovirus exposure and HLA in healthy donors. The PCR was carried out with 60 Vbeta primers and 13 Jbeta primers. The data were produced by immunoSEQ multiplex PCR, yet TCRdb's version contains in-frame clones alone and is incomplete. This table holds around 200,000 clones, approximately 86% found once. The material sequenced was PBMCs. These receptor sequences come from a woman in her 30s in good health and CMV-seronegative.

This clone has just a few counts. The chain carries TRBV7-8 and TRBJ1-1, with D unclear. The V gene's germline CDR1 is SGHVS and CDR2 FQNEAQ. Deletions cut 3 bases from V and 1 base from J, with 9 bases between. This CDR3 region has 14 residues. The chain's CDR3 is CASSLTYANTEAFF. CDR3 bases: TGTGCCAGCAGCTTGACATACGCGAACACTGAAGCTTTCTTT. The variable domain in full, completed from reference TRBV7-8 and TRBJ1-1, reads GAGVSQSPRYKVAKRGQDVALRCDPISGHVSLFWYQQALGQGPEFLTYFQNEAQLDKSGLPSDRFFAERPEGSVSTLKIQRTQQEDSAVYLCASSLTYANTEAFFGQGTRLTVV.

This clone was counted a single time. The J gene is TRBJ2-2, the V gene TRBV9, with D possibly being TRBD1 (6 bases). CDR1 is SGDLS and CDR2 is YYNGEE in the germline V gene. V shed 5 bases and J shed 6 bases, with 11 bases lying between them. This CDR3 has 13 amino acids. The CDR3 nucleotides read TGTGCCAGCAGGAAGGGGGTGGCCGGGGAGCTGTTTTTT. Amino acids: CASRKGVAGELFF.

V usage is TRBV7-2 and J usage is TRBJ1-2; D possibly corresponds to TRBD1 (6 bases). Germline V gene sequence: CDR1 SGHTA, CDR2 FQGNSA. This CDR3 has 15 amino acids. Trimming removed 5 bases from V and 4 bases from J, with 17 bases in between. The CDR3 sequence: CASSPNPTGTYGYTF. In DNA form, the CDR3 reads TGTGCCAGCAGCCCGAACCCTACAGGGACCTATGGCTACACCTTC. The full variable domain, its missing parts supplied by reference TRBV7-2 and TRBJ1-2, is GAGVSQSPSNKVTEKGKDVELRCDPISGHTALYWYRQSLGQGLEFLIYFQGNSAPDKSGLPSDRFSAERTGGSVSTLTIQRTQQEDSAVYLCASSPNPTGTYGYTFGSGTRLTVV.

This clone was seen once. This chain joins TRBV28 and TRBJ1-1, with D perhaps matching TRBD1 (6 bases). CDR3 length: 14 residues. Germline CDR1 is MDHEN and CDR2 is SYDVKM. V was cut by 2 bases and J by 8 bases, with 15 bases left in between. In DNA, the CDR3 is TGTGCCAGCAGTTTAATAGGGGGGGGTATCGAAGCTTTCTTT. This encodes CASSLIGGGIEAFF.

Here the CDR3 DNA reads TGTGCCAGCAGCTTAGTAGTGACAGTCGGTGAAGCTTTCTTT. Its translation is CASSLVVTVGEAFF. The J gene is TRBJ1-1, the V gene TRBV7-8, with D perhaps TRBD1 (5 bases). The CDR3 loop spans 14 amino acids. Germline values: CDR1 SGHVS, CDR2 FQNEAQ. V was cut by 1 base and J by 7 bases, with 13 bases left in between.